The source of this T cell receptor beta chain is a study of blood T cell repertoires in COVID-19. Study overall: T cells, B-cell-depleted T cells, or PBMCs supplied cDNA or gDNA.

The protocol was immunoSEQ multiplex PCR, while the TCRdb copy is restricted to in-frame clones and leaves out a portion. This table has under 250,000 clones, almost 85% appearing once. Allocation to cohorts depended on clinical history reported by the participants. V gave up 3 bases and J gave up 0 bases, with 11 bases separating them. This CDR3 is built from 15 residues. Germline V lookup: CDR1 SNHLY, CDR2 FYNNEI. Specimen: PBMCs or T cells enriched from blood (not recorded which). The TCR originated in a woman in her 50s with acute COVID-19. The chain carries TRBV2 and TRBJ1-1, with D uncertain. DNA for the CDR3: TGTGCCAGCAGTGATCCCCAGCGCATGAACACTGAAGCTTTCTTT. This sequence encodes CASSDPQRMNTEAFF.